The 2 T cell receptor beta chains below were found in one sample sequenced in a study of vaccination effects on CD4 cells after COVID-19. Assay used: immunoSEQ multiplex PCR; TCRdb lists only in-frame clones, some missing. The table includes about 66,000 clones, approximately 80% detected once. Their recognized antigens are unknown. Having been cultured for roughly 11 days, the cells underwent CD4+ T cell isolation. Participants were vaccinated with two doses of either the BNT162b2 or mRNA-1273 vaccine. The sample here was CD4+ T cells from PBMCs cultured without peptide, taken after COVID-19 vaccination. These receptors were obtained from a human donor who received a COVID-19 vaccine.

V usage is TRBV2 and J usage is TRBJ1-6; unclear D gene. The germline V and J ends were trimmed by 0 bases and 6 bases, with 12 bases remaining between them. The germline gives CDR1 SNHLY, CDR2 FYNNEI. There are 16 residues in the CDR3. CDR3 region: CASSEAPAQPNSPLHF. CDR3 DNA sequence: TGTGCCAGCAGTGAAGCGCCAGCTCAACCTAATTCACCCCTCCACTTT.

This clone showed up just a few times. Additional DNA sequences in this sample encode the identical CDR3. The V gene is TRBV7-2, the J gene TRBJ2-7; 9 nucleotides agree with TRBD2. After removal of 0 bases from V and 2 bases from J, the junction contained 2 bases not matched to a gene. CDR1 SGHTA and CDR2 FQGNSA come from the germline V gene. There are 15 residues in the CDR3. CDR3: CASSLAAGGPYEQYV. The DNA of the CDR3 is TGTGCCAGCAGCTTAGCGGCGGGGGGGCCCTACGAGCAGTACGTC.